These T cell receptor beta chains were read from a single sample in a study of T cell changes during pregnancy in multiple sclerosis. The method was immunoSEQ multiplex PCR; TCRdb's version includes in-frame clones alone and lacks a portion of them. The sample carries approximately 41,000 clones, approximately 94% recorded once. Specimen: CD4+ T cells from peripheral blood mononuclear cells, collected in the second trimester of pregnancy. All receptors derive from a female donor with multiple sclerosis, enrolled in a pregnancy study. Each CDR3 is given with its conserved first and last residue. Each record gives: J gene, CDR3 length, D gene, clone size, V gene, CDR3 DNA, CDR3 protein. The D gene is left open where the match is weak. Expanded clones are given a class, and other clones once, few, many or no size at all.

j_call: TRBJ1-3; cdr3_length: 13; d_call: -; clone_size: -; v_call: TRBV11-2; cdr3_nt: TGTGCCAGCAGCTTATTAGTTGGAAACACCATATATTTT; cdr3_aa: CASSLLVGNTIYF
j_call: TRBJ2-5; cdr3_length: 13; d_call: -; clone_size: once; v_call: TRBV18; cdr3_nt: TGTGCCAGCTCACCACCGTTTATCGAGACCCAGTACTTC; cdr3_aa: CASSPPFIETQYF
j_call: TRBJ2-7; cdr3_length: 15; d_call: TRBD1; clone_size: -; v_call: TRBV5-1; cdr3_nt: TGCGCCAGCAGCTTGATCGGGACAGGGGGACCCGAGCAGTACTTC; cdr3_aa: CASSLIGTGGPEQYF
j_call: TRBJ2-1; cdr3_length: 14; d_call: TRBD2; clone_size: once; v_call: TRBV19; cdr3_nt: TGTGCCAGTGTTCTAGCGGGAGGGACCAATGAGCAGTTCTTC; cdr3_aa: CASVLAGGTNEQFF
j_call: TRBJ2-2; cdr3_length: 16; d_call: -; clone_size: -; v_call: TRBV11-2; cdr3_nt: TGTGCCAGCAGCTCTCTCCTTATTCTAGCGACCGGGGAGCTGTTTTTT; cdr3_aa: CASSSLLILATGELFF
j_call: TRBJ2-5; cdr3_length: 15; d_call: TRBD2; clone_size: -; v_call: TRBV7-6; cdr3_nt: TGTGCCAGCAGTTCCCTACTAGCGACTCAAGAGACCCAGTACTTC; cdr3_aa: CASSSLLATQETQYF
j_call: TRBJ2-7; cdr3_length: 15; d_call: -; clone_size: -; v_call: TRBV19; cdr3_nt: TGTGCCAGTAGTATAGGAGGTAGCGGCAAATACGAGCAGTACTTC; cdr3_aa: CASSIGGSGKYEQYF
j_call: TRBJ2-5; cdr3_length: 14; d_call: TRBD1; clone_size: once; v_call: TRBV19; cdr3_nt: TGTGCCAGTAGTCCGGACAGGAGGAGAGAGACCCAGTACTTC; cdr3_aa: CASSPDRRRETQYF
j_call: TRBJ2-1; cdr3_length: 18; d_call: -; clone_size: -; v_call: TRBV13; cdr3_nt: TGTGCCATCGCACCAACGGGCGCCAGAGAGCACAGGAACAATGAGCAGTTCTTC; cdr3_aa: CAIAPTGAREHRNNEQFF
j_call: TRBJ1-4; cdr3_length: 15; d_call: TRBD1; clone_size: -; v_call: TRBV5-1; cdr3_nt: TGCGCCAGCAGCTTGGGACAGGGAGGCGGAGAAAAACTGTTTTTT; cdr3_aa: CASSLGQGGGEKLFF
j_call: TRBJ1-4; cdr3_length: 19; d_call: -; clone_size: -; v_call: TRBV7-2; cdr3_nt: TGTGCCAGCAGCTTACCCATGATCCCTATTTTCGGGTCTAATGAAAAACTGTTTTTT; cdr3_aa: CASSLPMIPIFGSNEKLFF
j_call: TRBJ2-3; cdr3_length: 14; d_call: TRBD1; clone_size: -; v_call: TRBV6-1; cdr3_nt: TGTGCCAGCAGTCCTCAGGGGGGCACAGATACGCAGTATTTT; cdr3_aa: CASSPQGGTDTQYF
j_call: TRBJ1-1; cdr3_length: 14; d_call: -; clone_size: -; v_call: TRBV7-9; cdr3_nt: TGTGCCAGCAGCTGGGCGCAAGGGGTCGCTGAAGCTTTCTTT; cdr3_aa: CASSWAQGVAEAFF
j_call: TRBJ1-1; cdr3_length: 16; d_call: -; clone_size: -; v_call: TRBV27; cdr3_nt: TGTGCCAGCAGTTTCGGGACACGGACCTCGGACACTGAAGCTTTCTTT; cdr3_aa: CASSFGTRTSDTEAFF
j_call: TRBJ1-3; cdr3_length: 16; d_call: -; clone_size: once; v_call: TRBV5-1; cdr3_nt: TGCGCCAGCAGCTTGGCCGGCGGGAGCTCTGGAAACACCATATATTTT; cdr3_aa: CASSLAGGSSGNTIYF
j_call: TRBJ2-5; cdr3_length: 13; d_call: TRBD1; clone_size: -; v_call: TRBV30; cdr3_nt: TGTGCCTGGAGGACCAGGGGGCAAGAGACCCAGTACTTC; cdr3_aa: CAWRTRGQETQYF
j_call: TRBJ1-1; cdr3_length: 15; d_call: TRBD1; clone_size: -; v_call: TRBV7-8; cdr3_nt: TGTGCCAGCAGCGGACTGACAGGGTTCCCAACTGAAGCTTTCTTT; cdr3_aa: CASSGLTGFPTEAFF
j_call: TRBJ2-1; cdr3_length: 15; d_call: TRBD2; clone_size: -; v_call: TRBV9; cdr3_nt: TGTGCCAGCAGCGTAGGGCTAGCGGGAGGGAAAAAGCAGTTCTTC; cdr3_aa: CASSVGLAGGKKQFF
j_call: TRBJ2-3; cdr3_length: 18; d_call: -; clone_size: -; v_call: TRBV28; cdr3_nt: TGTGCCAGCAGTTTAAGGGTTTTTGGGTACAGGGTTGGGGATACGCAGTATTTT; cdr3_aa: CASSLRVFGYRVGDTQYF
j_call: TRBJ1-5; cdr3_length: 15; d_call: TRBD1; clone_size: once; v_call: TRBV12-5; cdr3_nt: TGTGCTAGTGGGCCCGGACAGGCGGACAATCAGCCCCAGCATTTT; cdr3_aa: CASGPGQADNQPQHF
j_call: TRBJ2-7; cdr3_length: 14; d_call: -; clone_size: -; v_call: TRBV7-9; cdr3_nt: TGTGCCAGCAGCTTAGTCGGGGGTGGATACGAGCAGTACTTC; cdr3_aa: CASSLVGGGYEQYF
j_call: TRBJ2-1; cdr3_length: 19; d_call: -; clone_size: -; v_call: TRBV7-3; cdr3_nt: TGTGCCAGCAGCTTAAGCTTGGGCCTGCTGAGAGGAGGGAACAATGAGCAGTTCTTC; cdr3_aa: CASSLSLGLLRGGNNEQFF
j_call: TRBJ2-1; cdr3_length: 13; d_call: TRBD2; clone_size: -; v_call: TRBV28; cdr3_nt: TGTGCCAGCAGTTCTCCGACTAGCGAACAGTGGTTCTTC; cdr3_aa: CASSSPTSEQWFF
j_call: TRBJ2-5; cdr3_length: 16; d_call: TRBD1; clone_size: -; v_call: TRBV5-4; cdr3_nt: TGTGCCAGCAGCTTCCCGGGACAGGGAAGGCAAGAGACCCAGTACTTC; cdr3_aa: CASSFPGQGRQETQYF
j_call: TRBJ2-5; cdr3_length: 12; d_call: -; clone_size: -; v_call: TRBV29-1; cdr3_nt: TGCAGCGTTGAAGGAGGTAAAGAGACCCAGTACTTC; cdr3_aa: CSVEGGKETQYF
j_call: TRBJ1-3; cdr3_length: 17; d_call: TRBD1; clone_size: -; v_call: TRBV5-4; cdr3_nt: TGTGCCAGCAGCTTGGATATAGGGGGCGCGGCGGGAAACACCATATATTTT; cdr3_aa: CASSLDIGGAAGNTIYF
j_call: TRBJ1-5; cdr3_length: 14; d_call: TRBD1; clone_size: -; v_call: TRBV6-1; cdr3_nt: TGTGCCAGCAGGGGGACAGGGGGCAATCAGCCCCAGCATTTT; cdr3_aa: CASRGTGGNQPQHF
j_call: TRBJ1-5; cdr3_length: 15; d_call: TRBD1; clone_size: -; v_call: TRBV2; cdr3_nt: TGTGCCAGCAGCGAAAACAGGGGAAGCAATCAGCCCCAGCATTTT; cdr3_aa: CASSENRGSNQPQHF
j_call: TRBJ1-2; cdr3_length: 13; d_call: -; clone_size: -; v_call: TRBV2; cdr3_nt: TGTGCCAGCAGTGTACAGGGAATTGGTGGCTACACCTTC; cdr3_aa: CASSVQGIGGYTF
j_call: TRBJ1-2; cdr3_length: 15; d_call: TRBD1; clone_size: -; v_call: TRBV7-2; cdr3_nt: TGTGCCAGCAGCAACGATAAACAGGGGGCACGGGGCTACACCTTC; cdr3_aa: CASSNDKQGARGYTF
j_call: TRBJ2-2; cdr3_length: 15; d_call: -; clone_size: -; v_call: TRBV19; cdr3_nt: TGTGCCAGTAGACCCATGGACAGAAACACCGGGGAGCTGTTTTTT; cdr3_aa: CASRPMDRNTGELFF
j_call: TRBJ2-7; cdr3_length: 16; d_call: TRBD1; clone_size: -; v_call: TRBV7-9; cdr3_nt: TGTGCCAGCAGCTTAGAGGGGGACAGCAGGCCCTACGAGCAGTACTTC; cdr3_aa: CASSLEGDSRPYEQYF
j_call: TRBJ1-3; cdr3_length: 15; d_call: TRBD1; clone_size: once; v_call: TRBV18; cdr3_nt: TGTGCCAGCTCACCCGACAGGGTGAACAGAAACACCATATATTTT; cdr3_aa: CASSPDRVNRNTIYF
j_call: TRBJ2-7; cdr3_length: 14; d_call: TRBD1; clone_size: -; v_call: TRBV7-2; cdr3_nt: TGTGCCTCTCGCCGGGCAGGGGGCTCGGACGAGCAGTACTTC; cdr3_aa: CASRRAGGSDEQYF
j_call: TRBJ2-3; cdr3_length: 17; d_call: TRBD2; clone_size: -; v_call: TRBV5-8; cdr3_nt: TGTGCCAGCAGCTCCGGGTCACTAGCGGGGCACACAGATACGCAGTATTTT; cdr3_aa: CASSSGSLAGHTDTQYF
j_call: TRBJ2-7; cdr3_length: 11; d_call: -; clone_size: -; v_call: TRBV7-2; cdr3_nt: TGTGCCAGCAGCTTCCAGGACAGCCTGTACTTC; cdr3_aa: CASSFQDSLYF
j_call: TRBJ2-1; cdr3_length: 15; d_call: TRBD2; clone_size: -; v_call: TRBV7-2; cdr3_nt: TGTGCCAGCAGCTTATCTAGCGGCCCCGCGAATGAGCAGTTCTTC; cdr3_aa: CASSLSSGPANEQFF
j_call: TRBJ1-2; cdr3_length: 13; d_call: TRBD1; clone_size: once; v_call: TRBV2; cdr3_nt: TGTGCCAGCAGTCAGACAGGGTCGTCGGGCTACACCTTC; cdr3_aa: CASSQTGSSGYTF
j_call: TRBJ2-5; cdr3_length: 14; d_call: -; clone_size: -; v_call: TRBV7-6; cdr3_nt: TGTGCCAGCAGCTTCACAGGGACCCAAGAGACCCAGTACTTC; cdr3_aa: CASSFTGTQETQYF
j_call: TRBJ1-2; cdr3_length: 13; d_call: TRBD1; clone_size: -; v_call: TRBV6-5; cdr3_nt: TGTGCCATCCGGGACAGTATTAACTATGGCTACACCTTC; cdr3_aa: CAIRDSINYGYTF
j_call: TRBJ2-7; cdr3_length: 11; d_call: -; clone_size: -; v_call: TRBV30; cdr3_nt: TGTGCCTGGGGGAGGGGGGACGAGCAGTACTTC; cdr3_aa: CAWGRGDEQYF
j_call: TRBJ2-2; cdr3_length: 15; d_call: -; clone_size: -; v_call: TRBV6-5; cdr3_nt: TGTGCCAGCAGCACCGGGACCTTAGCGGCGGGGGAGCTGTTTTTT; cdr3_aa: CASSTGTLAAGELFF
j_call: TRBJ1-5; cdr3_length: 14; d_call: -; clone_size: -; v_call: TRBV6-5; cdr3_nt: TGTGCCAGCAGTCTGGAGGCTGGCAATCAGCCCCAGCATTTT; cdr3_aa: CASSLEAGNQPQHF
j_call: TRBJ2-3; cdr3_length: 17; d_call: TRBD2; clone_size: -; v_call: TRBV27; cdr3_nt: TGTGCCAGCAGCTCCGGACTAGCGGGAGGTTTGACAGATACGCAGTATTTT; cdr3_aa: CASSSGLAGGLTDTQYF
j_call: TRBJ2-7; cdr3_length: 14; d_call: TRBD1; clone_size: -; v_call: TRBV6-5; cdr3_nt: TGTGCCAGCAGAGCCCCAGGACAGGCCTACGAGCAGTACTTC; cdr3_aa: CASRAPGQAYEQYF